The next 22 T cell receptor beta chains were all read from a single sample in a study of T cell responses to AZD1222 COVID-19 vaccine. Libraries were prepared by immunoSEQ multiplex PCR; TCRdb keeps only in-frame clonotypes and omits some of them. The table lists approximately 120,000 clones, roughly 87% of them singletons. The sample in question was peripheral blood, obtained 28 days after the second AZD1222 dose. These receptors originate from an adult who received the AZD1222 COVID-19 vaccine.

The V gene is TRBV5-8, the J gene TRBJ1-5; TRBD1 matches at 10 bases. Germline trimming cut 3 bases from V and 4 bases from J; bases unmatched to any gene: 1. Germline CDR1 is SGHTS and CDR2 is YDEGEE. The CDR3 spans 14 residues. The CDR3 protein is CASSWTGGNQPQHF. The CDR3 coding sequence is TGTGCCAGCAGCTGGACAGGGGGTAATCAGCCCCAGCATTTT.

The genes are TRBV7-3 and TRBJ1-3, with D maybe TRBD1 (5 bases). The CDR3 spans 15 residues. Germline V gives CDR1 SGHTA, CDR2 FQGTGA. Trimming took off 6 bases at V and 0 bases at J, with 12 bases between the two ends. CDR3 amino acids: CASSPTGASGNTIYF. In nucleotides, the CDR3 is TGTGCCAGCAGTCCTACAGGAGCCTCTGGAAACACCATATATTTT.

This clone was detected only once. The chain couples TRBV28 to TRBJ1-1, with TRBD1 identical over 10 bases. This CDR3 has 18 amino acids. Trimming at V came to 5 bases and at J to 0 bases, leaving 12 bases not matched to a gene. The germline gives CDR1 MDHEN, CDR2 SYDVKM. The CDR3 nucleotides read TGTGCCAGCAGTGTGGGACAGGGGAGAATTGGGGTGAACACTGAAGCTTTCTTT. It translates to CASSVGQGRIGVNTEAFF.

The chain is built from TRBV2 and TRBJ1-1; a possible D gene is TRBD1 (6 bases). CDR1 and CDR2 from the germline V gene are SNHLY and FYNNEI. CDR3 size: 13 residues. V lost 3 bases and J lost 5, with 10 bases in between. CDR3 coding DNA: TGTGCCAGCAGTGATCGGGGGCAGACTGAAGCTTTCTTT. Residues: CASSDRGQTEAFF.

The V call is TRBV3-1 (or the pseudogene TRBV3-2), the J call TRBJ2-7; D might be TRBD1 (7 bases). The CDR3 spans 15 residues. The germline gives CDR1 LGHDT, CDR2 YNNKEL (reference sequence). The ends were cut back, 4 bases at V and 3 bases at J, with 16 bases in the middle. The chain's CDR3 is CASSRRGQSFYEQYF. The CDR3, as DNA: TGTGCCAGCAGCCGGAGGGGACAGTCATTCTACGAGCAGTACTTC.

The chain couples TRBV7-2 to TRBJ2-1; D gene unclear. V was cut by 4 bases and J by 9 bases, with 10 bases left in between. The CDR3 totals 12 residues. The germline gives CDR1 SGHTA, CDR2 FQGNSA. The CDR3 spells CASSSGEREQFF. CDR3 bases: TGTGCCAGCAGCTCCGGTGAACGTGAGCAGTTCTTC.

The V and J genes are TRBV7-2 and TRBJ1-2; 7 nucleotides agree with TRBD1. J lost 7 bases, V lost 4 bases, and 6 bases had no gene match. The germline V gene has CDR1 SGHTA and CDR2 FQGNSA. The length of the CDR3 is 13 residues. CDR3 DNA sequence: TGTGCCAGCAGCTCTCAGGGGGTGGGTGGCTACACCTTC. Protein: CASSSQGVGGYTF.

CDR3 DNA: TGCGCCAGCAGACGAGGACAGGGAGCCCTCCTGGGTGGGGCCAACGTCCTGACTTTC. Protein: CASRRGQGALLGGANVLTF. The chain is built from TRBV5-1 and TRBJ2-6; TRBD1 matches 8 bases. V was pared by 5 bases and J by 3 bases, with 16 bases of the junction left unmatched. The CDR3 extends over 19 amino acids. The germline CDR1 and CDR2 sequences are SGHRS and YFSETQ.

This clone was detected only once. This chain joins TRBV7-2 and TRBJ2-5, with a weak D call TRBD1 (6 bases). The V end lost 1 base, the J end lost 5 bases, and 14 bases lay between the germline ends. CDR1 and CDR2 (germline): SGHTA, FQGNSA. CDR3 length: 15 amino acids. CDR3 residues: CASSLGGPRGETQYF. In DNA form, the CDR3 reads TGTGCCAGCAGCTTAGGGGGGCCTAGGGGTGAGACCCAGTACTTC. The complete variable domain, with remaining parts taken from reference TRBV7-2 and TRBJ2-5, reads GAGVSQSPSNKVTEKGKDVELRCDPISGHTALYWYRQSLGQGLEFLIYFQGNSAPDKSGLPSDRFSAERTGGSVSTLTIQRTQQEDSAVYLCASSLGGPRGETQYFGPGTRLLVL.

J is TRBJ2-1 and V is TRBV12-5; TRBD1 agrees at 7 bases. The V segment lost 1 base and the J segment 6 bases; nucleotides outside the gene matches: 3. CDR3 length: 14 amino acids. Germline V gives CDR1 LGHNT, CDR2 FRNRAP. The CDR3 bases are TGTGCTAGTGGTTTGGGGGGACAGACCAATGAGCAGTTCTTC. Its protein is CASGLGGQTNEQFF.

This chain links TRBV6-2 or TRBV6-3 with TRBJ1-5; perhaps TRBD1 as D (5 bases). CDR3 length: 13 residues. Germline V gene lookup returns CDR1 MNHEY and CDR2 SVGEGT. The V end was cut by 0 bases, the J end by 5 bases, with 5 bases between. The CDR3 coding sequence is TGTGCCAGCAGTTACTCGGGGGATCAGCCCCAGCATTTT. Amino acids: CASSYSGDQPQHF.

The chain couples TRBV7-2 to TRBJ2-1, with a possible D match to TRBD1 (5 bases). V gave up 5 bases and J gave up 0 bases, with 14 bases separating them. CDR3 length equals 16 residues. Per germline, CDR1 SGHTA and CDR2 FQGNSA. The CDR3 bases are TGTGCCAGCAGCCTGACAGTTGACAGCTCCTACAATGAGCAGTTCTTC. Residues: CASSLTVDSSYNEQFF.

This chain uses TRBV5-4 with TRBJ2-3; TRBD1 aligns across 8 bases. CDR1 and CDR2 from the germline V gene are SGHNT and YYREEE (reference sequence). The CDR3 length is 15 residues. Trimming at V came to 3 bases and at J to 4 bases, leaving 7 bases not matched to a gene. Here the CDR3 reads CASSSPPTGADTQYF. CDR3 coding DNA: TGTGCCAGCAGCTCCCCCCCGACAGGGGCAGATACGCAGTATTTT. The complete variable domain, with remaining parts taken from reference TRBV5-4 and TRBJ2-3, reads ETGVTQSPTHLIKTRGQQVTLRCSSQSGHNTVSWYQQALGQGPQFIFQYYREEENGRGNFPPRFSGLQFPNYSSELNVNALELDDSALYLCASSSPPTGADTQYFGPGTRLTVL.

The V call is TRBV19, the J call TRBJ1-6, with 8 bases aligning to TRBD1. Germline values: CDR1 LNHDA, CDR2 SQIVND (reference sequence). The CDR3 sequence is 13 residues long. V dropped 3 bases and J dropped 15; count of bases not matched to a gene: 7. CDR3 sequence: CASSISGTGFLHF. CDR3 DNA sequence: TGTGCCAGTAGTATTTCAGGGACAGGCTTCCTCCACTTT.

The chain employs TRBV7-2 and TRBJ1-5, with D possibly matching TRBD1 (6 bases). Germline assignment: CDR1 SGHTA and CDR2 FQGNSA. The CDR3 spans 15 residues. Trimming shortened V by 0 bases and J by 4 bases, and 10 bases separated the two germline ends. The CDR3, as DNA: TGTGCCAGCAGCTTAGCCCGGGACACTAATCAGCCCCAGCATTTT. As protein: CASSLARDTNQPQHF. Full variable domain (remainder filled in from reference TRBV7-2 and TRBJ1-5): GAGVSQSPSNKVTEKGKDVELRCDPISGHTALYWYRQSLGQGLEFLIYFQGNSAPDKSGLPSDRFSAERTGGSVSTLTIQRTQQEDSAVYLCASSLARDTNQPQHFGDGTRLSIL.

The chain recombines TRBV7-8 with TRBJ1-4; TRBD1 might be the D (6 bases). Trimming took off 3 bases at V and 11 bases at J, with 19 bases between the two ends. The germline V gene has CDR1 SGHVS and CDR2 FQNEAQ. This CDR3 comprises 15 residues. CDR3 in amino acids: CASSLDGQGLAKLFF. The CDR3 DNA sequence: TGTGCCAGCAGCTTGGACGGGCAGGGGCTGGCGAAACTGTTTTTT.

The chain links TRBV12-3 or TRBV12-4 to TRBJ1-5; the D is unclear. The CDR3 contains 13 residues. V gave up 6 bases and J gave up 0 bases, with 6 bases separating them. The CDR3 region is CASSHLSNQPQHF. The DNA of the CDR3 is TGTGCCAGCAGCCACCTTAGCAATCAGCCCCAGCATTTT.

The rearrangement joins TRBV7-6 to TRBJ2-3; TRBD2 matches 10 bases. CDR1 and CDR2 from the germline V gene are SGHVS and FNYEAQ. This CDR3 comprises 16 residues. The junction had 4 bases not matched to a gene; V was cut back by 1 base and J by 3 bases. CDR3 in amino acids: CASSLGAGGRTDTQYF. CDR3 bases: TGTGCCAGCAGCTTAGGAGCGGGGGGGCGGACAGATACGCAGTATTTT.

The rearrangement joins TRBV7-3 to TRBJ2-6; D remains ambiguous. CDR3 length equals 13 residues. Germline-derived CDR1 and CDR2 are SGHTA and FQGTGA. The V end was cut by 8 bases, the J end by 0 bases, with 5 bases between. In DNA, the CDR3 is TGTGCCAGCGGCCGCTCTGGGGCCAACGTCCTGACTTTC. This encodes CASGRSGANVLTF. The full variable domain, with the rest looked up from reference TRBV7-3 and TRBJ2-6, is GAGVSQTPSNKVTEKGKYVELRCDPISGHTALYWYRQSLGQGPEFLIYFQGTGAADDSGLPNDRFFAVRPEGSVSTLKIQRTERGDSAVYLCASGRSGANVLTFGAGSRLTVL.

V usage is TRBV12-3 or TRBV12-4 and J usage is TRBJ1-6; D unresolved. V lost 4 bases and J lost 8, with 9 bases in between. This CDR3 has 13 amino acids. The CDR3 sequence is CASSSRWDSPLHF. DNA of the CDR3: TGTGCCAGCAGTTCAAGGTGGGATTCACCCCTCCACTTT.

DNA for the CDR3: TGTGCCAGCTCAGCGGGACAGAGCTCTGGAAACACCATATATTTT. It yields the protein CASSAGQSSGNTIYF. The V call is TRBV18, the J call TRBJ1-3; 7 bases are shared with TRBD1. V dropped 5 bases and J dropped 0; count of bases not matched to a gene: 4. This CDR3 is built from 15 residues. The germline V gene has CDR1 KGHSH and CDR2 LQKENI.

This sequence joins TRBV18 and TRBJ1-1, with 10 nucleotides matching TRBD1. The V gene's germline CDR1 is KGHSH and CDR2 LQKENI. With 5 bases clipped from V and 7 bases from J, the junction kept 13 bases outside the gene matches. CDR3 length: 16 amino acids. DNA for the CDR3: TGTGCCAGCTCATTATCCAGACAGGGGGCAGGGGGTGAAGCTTTCTTT. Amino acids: CASSLSRQGAGGEAFF.